This T cell receptor beta chain was captured by sequencing in a study of blood T cell repertoires in COVID-19. Remarks on this clone: Other DNA sequences in the sample encode the same CDR3.

CDR3 size: 15 residues. CDR1 is SGHNT and CDR2 is YYREEE in the germline V gene (reference sequence). The junction had 2 bases not matched to a gene; V was cut back by 0 bases and J by 3 bases. Authors' methods: Researchers report that nucleated cell counts were estimated from reference gene primer amplification. Sequenced by immunoSEQ multiplex PCR; TCRdb stores in-frame clones only, minus some. V, J and clone size reflect that table, while D and trimming were determined from the DNA. The data contain approximately 380,000 clones, more than 75% of them singletons. The sequencing input was PBMCs or T cells enriched from blood (not recorded which). The rearrangement links TRBV5-4 to TRBJ2-2; 7 bases are a match to TRBD1. The receptor comes from a young woman who had recovered from COVID-19. CDR3: CASSLGQGYTGELFF. The CDR3 DNA follows: TGTGCCAGCAGCTTGGGACAGGGCTACACCGGGGAGCTGTTTTTT.